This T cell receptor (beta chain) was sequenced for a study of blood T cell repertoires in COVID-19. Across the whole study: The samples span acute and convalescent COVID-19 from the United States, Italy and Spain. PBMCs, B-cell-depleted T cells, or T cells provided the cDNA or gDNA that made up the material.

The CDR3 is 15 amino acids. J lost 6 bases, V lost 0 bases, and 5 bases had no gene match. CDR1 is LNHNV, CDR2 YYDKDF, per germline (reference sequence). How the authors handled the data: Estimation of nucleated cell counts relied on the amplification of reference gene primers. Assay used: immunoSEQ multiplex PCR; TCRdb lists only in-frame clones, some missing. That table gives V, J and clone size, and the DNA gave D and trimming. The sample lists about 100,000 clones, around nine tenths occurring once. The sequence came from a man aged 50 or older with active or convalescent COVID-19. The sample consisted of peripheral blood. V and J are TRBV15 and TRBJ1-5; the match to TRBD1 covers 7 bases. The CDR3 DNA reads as TGTGCCACCAGCAGAGATCGCCCAGGGGGTCAGCCCCAGCATTTT. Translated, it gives CATSRDRPGGQPQHF.